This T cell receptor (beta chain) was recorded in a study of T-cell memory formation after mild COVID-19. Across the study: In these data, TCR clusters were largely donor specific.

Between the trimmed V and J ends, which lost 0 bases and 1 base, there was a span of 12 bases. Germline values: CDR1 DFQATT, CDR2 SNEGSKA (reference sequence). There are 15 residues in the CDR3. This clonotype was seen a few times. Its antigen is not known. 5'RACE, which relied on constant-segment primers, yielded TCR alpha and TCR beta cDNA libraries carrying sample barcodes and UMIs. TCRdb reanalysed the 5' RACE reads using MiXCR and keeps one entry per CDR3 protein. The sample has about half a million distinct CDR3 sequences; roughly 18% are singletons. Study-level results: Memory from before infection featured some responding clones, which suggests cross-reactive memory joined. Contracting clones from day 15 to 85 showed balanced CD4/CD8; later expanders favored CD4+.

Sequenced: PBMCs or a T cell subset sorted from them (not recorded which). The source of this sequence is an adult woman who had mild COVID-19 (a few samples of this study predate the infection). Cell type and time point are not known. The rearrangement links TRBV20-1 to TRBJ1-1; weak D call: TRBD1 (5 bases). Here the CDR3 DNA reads TGCAGTGCTAGAGATTGGCAGGGACCGAACACTGAAGCTTTCTTT. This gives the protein CSARDWQGPNTEAFF.